This entry is about one T cell receptor (beta chain). Its antigen remains unidentified. Clones were read by immunoSEQ multiplex PCR, and TCRdb kept only the in-frame ones, dropping some. The sample yields more than 75,000 clones, approximately 86% seen once. Healthy donors had no documented immune events, such as infections, while sampled. The V end was cut by 6 bases, the J end by 2 bases, with 19 bases between. Looked up from germline, CDR1 is LNHDA and CDR2 is SQIVND (reference sequence). The CDR3 runs to 16 residues. The record originates from a study of identifying expanded T cells in peripheral blood. General observations from the study: About 1.2 clones differed between technical replicates, versus around 15 and 18 over time. Across healthy donors, higher total template counts meant significantly greater roughly 2-week count variance.

The chain is built from TRBV19 and TRBJ1-1, with D perhaps TRBD1 (5 bases). The TCR originated in a person aged 18 to 75 in good health. Sequencing was carried out using blood. The CDR3 DNA follows: TGTGCCAGTAGCCCCCGCATCAGGGCCCATAACACTGAAGCTTTCTTT. This translates into CASSPRIRAHNTEAFF.